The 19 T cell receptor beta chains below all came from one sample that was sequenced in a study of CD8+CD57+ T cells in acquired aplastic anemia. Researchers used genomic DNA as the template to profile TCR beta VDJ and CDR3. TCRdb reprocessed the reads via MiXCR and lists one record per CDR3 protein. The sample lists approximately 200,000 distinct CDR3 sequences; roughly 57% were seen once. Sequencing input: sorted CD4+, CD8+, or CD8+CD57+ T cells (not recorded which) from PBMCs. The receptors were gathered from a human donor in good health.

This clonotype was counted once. In DNA, the CDR3 is TGTGCCAGCAGCGTAGAGGCTACTGAGCAGTTCTTC. Translating gives CASSVEATEQFF. V gene TRBV9 combines with J gene TRBJ2-1, with D uncertain. V gave up 0 bases and J gave up 9 bases, with 7 bases separating them. This CDR3 comprises 12 residues. CDR1 is SGDLS, CDR2 YYNGEE, per germline.

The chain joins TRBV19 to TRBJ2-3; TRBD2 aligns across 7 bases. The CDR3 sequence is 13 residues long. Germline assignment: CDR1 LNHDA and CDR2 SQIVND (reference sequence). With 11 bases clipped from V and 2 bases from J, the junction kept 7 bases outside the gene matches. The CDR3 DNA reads TGTGCCCTAGGAGGGACTAACACAGATACGCAGTATTTT. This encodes CALGGTNTDTQYF.

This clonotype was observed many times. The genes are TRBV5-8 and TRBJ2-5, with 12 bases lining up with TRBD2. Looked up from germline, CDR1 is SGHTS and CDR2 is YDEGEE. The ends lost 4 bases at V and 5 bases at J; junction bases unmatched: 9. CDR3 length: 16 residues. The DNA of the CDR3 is TGTGCCAGCAGCGTTCTAGCGGGAGGGCCTTTGGAGACCCAGTACTTC. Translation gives CASSVLAGGPLETQYF.

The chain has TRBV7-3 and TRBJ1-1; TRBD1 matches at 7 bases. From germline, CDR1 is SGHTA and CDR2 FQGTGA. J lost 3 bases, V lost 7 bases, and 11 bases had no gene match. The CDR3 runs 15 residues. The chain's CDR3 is CASTEGTVPYTEAFF. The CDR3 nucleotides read TGTGCCAGCACCGAAGGGACAGTACCCTACACTGAAGCTTTCTTT.

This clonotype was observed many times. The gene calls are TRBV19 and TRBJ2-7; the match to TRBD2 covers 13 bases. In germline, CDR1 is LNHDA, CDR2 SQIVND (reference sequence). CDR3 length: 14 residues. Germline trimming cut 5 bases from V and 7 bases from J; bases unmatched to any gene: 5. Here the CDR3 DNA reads TGTGCCAGTAGTCCGGGACTAGCGGGATATGAGCAGTACTTC. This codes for CASSPGLAGYEQYF.

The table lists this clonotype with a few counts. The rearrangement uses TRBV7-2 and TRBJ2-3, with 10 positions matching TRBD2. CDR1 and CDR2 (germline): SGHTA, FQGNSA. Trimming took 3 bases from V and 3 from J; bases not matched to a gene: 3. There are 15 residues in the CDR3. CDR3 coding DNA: TGTGCCAGCAGCTTTCTAGCGGGAGCGACAGATACGCAGTATTTT. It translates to CASSFLAGATDTQYF.

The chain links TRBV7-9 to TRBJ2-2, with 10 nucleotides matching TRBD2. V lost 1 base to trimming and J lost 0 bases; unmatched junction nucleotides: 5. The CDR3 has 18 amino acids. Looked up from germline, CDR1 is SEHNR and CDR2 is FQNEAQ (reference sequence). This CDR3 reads CASSLDASGGTNTGELFF. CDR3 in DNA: TGTGCCAGCAGCTTAGACGCTAGCGGGGGAACGAACACCGGGGAGCTGTTTTTT.

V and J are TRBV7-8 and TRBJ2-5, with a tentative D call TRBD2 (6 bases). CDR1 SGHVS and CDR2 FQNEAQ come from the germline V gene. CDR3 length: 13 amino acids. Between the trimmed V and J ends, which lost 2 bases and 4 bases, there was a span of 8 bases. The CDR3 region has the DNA TGTGCCAGCAGCTTAACAGCGGGAGAGACCCAGTACTTC. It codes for CASSLTAGETQYF.

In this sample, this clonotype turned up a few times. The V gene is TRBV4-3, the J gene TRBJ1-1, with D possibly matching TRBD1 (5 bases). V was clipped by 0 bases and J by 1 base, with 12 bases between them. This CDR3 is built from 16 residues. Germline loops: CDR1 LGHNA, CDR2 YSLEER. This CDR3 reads CASSQDMTDANTEAFF. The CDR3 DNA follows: TGCGCCAGCAGCCAAGATATGACAGATGCGAACACTGAAGCTTTCTTT.

The CDR3 sequence: CASSQELAGGPYNEQFF. The CDR3 DNA reads TGTGCCAGCAGCCAGGAACTAGCGGGAGGGCCCTACAATGAGCAGTTCTTC. The chain combines TRBV11-2 with TRBJ2-1, with 13 positions matching TRBD2. J was trimmed by 2 bases and V by 5 bases; bases with no gene match: 6. The CDR3 is made up of 17 amino acids. The germline V gene encodes CDR1 SGHAT and CDR2 FQNNGV.

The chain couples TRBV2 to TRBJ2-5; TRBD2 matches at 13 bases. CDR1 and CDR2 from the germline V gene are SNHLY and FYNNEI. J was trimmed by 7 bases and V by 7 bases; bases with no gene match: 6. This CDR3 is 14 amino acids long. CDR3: CASMPGLAGRTQYF. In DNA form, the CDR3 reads TGTGCCAGCATGCCGGGACTAGCGGGGAGGACCCAGTACTTC.

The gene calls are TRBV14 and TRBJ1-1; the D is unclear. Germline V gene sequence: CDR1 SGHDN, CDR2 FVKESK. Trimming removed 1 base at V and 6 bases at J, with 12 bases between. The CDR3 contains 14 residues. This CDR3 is CASSQARLASEAFF. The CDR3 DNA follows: TGTGCCAGCAGCCAAGCAAGGCTGGCGTCTGAAGCTTTCTTT.

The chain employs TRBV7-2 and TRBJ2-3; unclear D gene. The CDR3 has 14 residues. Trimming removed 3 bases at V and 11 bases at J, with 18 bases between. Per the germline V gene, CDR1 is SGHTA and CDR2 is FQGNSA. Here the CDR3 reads CASSFGGRNNEQYF. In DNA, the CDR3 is TGTGCCAGCAGCTTTGGTGGCAGAAACAATGAGCAGTATTTT.

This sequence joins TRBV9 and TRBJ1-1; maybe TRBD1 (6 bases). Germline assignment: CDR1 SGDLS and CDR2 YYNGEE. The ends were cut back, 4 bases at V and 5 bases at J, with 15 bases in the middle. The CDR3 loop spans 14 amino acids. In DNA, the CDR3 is TGTGCCAGCAGCACACCCGGGGGGGCTACTGAAGCTTTCTTT. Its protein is CASSTPGGATEAFF.

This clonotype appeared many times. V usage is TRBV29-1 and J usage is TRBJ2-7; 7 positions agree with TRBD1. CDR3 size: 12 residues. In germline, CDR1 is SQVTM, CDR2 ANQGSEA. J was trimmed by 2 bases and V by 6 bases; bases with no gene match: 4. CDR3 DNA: TGCAGCGTGGGCCAGGGGGCCTACGAGCAGTACTTC. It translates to CSVGQGAYEQYF.

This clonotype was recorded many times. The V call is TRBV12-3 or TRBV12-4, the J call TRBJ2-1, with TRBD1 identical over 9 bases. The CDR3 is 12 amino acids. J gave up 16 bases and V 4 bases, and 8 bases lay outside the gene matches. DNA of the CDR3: TGTGCCAGCAGTTCCGGGACAGGGATAGTATTCTTC. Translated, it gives CASSSGTGIVFF.

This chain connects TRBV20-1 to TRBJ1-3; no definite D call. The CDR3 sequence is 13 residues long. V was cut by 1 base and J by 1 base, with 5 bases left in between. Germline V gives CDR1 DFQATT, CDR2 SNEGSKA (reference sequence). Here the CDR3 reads CSARVPSGNTIYF. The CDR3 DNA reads TGCAGTGCTAGAGTGCCTTCTGGAAACACCATATATTTT.

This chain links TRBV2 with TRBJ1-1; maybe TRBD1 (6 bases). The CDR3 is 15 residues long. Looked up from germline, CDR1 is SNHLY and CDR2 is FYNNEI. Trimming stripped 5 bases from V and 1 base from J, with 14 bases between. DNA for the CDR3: TGTGCCAGCAGTCACATACAGGGTGGGAACACTGAAGCTTTCTTT. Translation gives CASSHIQGGNTEAFF.

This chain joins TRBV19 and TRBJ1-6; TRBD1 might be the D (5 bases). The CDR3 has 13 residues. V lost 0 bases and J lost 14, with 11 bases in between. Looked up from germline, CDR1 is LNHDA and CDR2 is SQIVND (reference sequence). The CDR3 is CASSIDPGESLHF. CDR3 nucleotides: TGTGCCAGTAGTATAGATCCGGGGGAATCCCTCCACTTT.